One T cell receptor (beta chain) is described in this entry. It lacks a known antigen. The sample holds no much larger clone one base away, and base qualities are not on file. Per the publication, the time point label means: baseline before first vaccination. The vaccinee samples were drawn from two UK trials, COV001 and COV002, one of which was a single-blind randomized controlled phase 2/3 trial testing AZD1222 (ChAdOx1 nCoV-19) in healthy adults. For TCRbeta chain sequencing, PBMC samples were collected from trial participants at day 0 and at day 28 after the second dose. This entry belongs to a study of T cell responses to AZD1222 COVID-19 vaccine (dated by TCRdb to the early 2020s). In terms of the full investigation: AZD1222 recipients with second doses at about 4 weeks or about 12 weeks were pooled, because spike-specific TCR depth and breadth did not differ between schedules. A total of 233 trial participants underwent TCR sequencing, of whom 200 to 220 received two doses of AZD1222 and around 25 received two doses of the MenACWY control vaccine. Enrollment into the trials was organized by age into subgroups of 18-55, 56-69 and 70-plus years, and those subgroups contained roughly 150, 30 and 60 TCR-sequenced participants, respectively.

The CDR3 regions of human TCRbeta chains were subjected to immunosequencing. The source study handled its data this way. Repertoire TCRs were matched against a reference library of SARS-CoV-2-specific TCRs generated with the MIRA antigen-specificity platform. Breadth meant the fraction of unique TCRs that were SARS-CoV-2-associated, whereas depth meant the fraction of total T cells that were SARS-CoV-2-associated. Using the MIRA data, every spike-specific TCR was mapped to the spike region that the TCR reacted to and assigned to either a CD4 or a CD8 class. Log10-transformed breadth and depth values were compared by one-way ANOVA with Sidak's multiple comparisons tests. The clones in this table, taken by TCRdb from immuneACCESS, are in-frame only. Not every clone is retained; where verified, under half of the shortfall comes from an unresolved V gene, and the cause of the rest is unknown. The V and J calls and clone size are taken from that table; D and trimming were inferred from the DNA. This sample is represented by around 190,000 clones; 85% to 95% of them were singletons. 1% to 1.5% of the sample goes to the ten largest clones.

Including cysteine and phenylalanine, the CDR3 has 14 amino acids. Left in the record is the CDR3 DNA by itself, 42 bases read in frame from the first base. Between the V and J ends, shortened by 6 bases and 7 bases respectively, the junction contains 16 bases. The CDR1 and CDR2 encoded by the germline V gene are MNHEY and SVGAGI. Summary of the overall study and its limitations: Only five to seven AZD1222 recipients were SARS-CoV-2 seropositive at baseline, limiting conclusions about previously exposed vaccinees. The whole spike protein was spanned by vaccine-associated CD4 TCRs, and dominant responses were seen in regions 160-218 and 743-854. After two AZD1222 doses, spike-specific TCR breadth and depth were significantly higher than at day 0 and than in MenACWY recipients. Nearly half of unique spike-specific TCRs reportedly recognized epitopes outside regions mutated in the B.1.351 and B.1.1.7 variants. Because no day 14 peak-response samples were available, the repertoires could be characterized only after the peak T cell response. In the small 56-69-year group, the increase in depth fell short of significance, most likely because of low power. Participants were mostly white British and included more females than males, and it was suggested by the authors that clonal diversity may have been underestimated.

Sample: peripheral blood, taken on day 0 of AZD1222 vaccination. The chain links TRBV6-5 with TRBJ1-5; TRBD1 is a possible D gene, resting on 5 matching bases. This receptor was taken from an adult in good health. The CDR3 is CASRTSGLVQPQHF. Here is the DNA: TGTGCCAGCAGAACTTCGGGGCTGGTGCAGCCCCAGCATTTT.